Below are 23 T cell receptor beta chains sequenced from a single sample in a study of cytomegalovirus exposure and HLA in healthy donors. The data were produced by immunoSEQ multiplex PCR, yet TCRdb's version contains in-frame clones alone and is incomplete. The repertoire holds some 79,000 clones, with over 90% as singletons. Sequenced: PBMCs. Receptor source: a young woman in good health and CMV-seropositive.

This clone was observed a handful of times. The gene calls are TRBV5-1 and TRBJ1-3, with no clear D. The CDR3 length is 14 residues. Germline V gives CDR1 SGHRS, CDR2 YFSETQ. The V end was cut by 1 base, the J end by 1 base, with 6 bases between. The CDR3 loop is CASSLRGSGNTIYF. The CDR3 DNA sequence: TGCGCCAGCAGCTTGAGAGGATCTGGAAACACCATATATTTT.

This sequence joins TRBV29-1 and TRBJ2-2, with D tentatively TRBD1 (6 bases). The CDR3 contains 14 residues. In germline, CDR1 is SQVTM, CDR2 ANQGSEA. V was pared by 6 bases and J by 1 base, with 12 bases between. The CDR3 DNA is TGCAGCGTCGGCCCGGGACAGAACACCGGGGAGCTGTTTTTT. Its protein product is CSVGPGQNTGELFF.

The chain is built from TRBV7-8 and TRBJ1-1, with 8 nucleotides matching TRBD1. The J segment lost 1 base and the V segment lost 2 bases, leaving 3 bases of the junction unmatched. CDR1 is SGHVS and CDR2 is FQNEAQ in the germline V gene. The CDR3 contains 15 residues. The CDR3 DNA reads as TGTGCCAGCAGCTTAACCGGACAGGGGAACACTGAAGCTTTCTTT. This translates into CASSLTGQGNTEAFF.

The chain links TRBV5-1 to TRBJ2-3, with 9 nucleotides matching TRBD2. The germline CDR1 and CDR2 sequences are SGHRS and YFSETQ. This CDR3 spans 16 amino acids. V lost 0 bases, J lost 2 bases, and 4 bases stayed unmatched. CDR3 nucleotide sequence: TGCGCCAGCAGCTTGGCCCCTAGCGGGACCACAGATACGCAGTATTTT. It specifies CASSLAPSGTTDTQYF.

The chain couples TRBV5-1 to TRBJ1-1; D remains unclear. The CDR3 length is 14 residues. Per the germline V gene, CDR1 is SGHRS and CDR2 is YFSETQ. V dropped 0 bases and J dropped 1 base, with 7 bases sitting between them. In DNA, the CDR3 is TGCGCCAGCAGCTTGGACAGTTCGAACACTGAAGCTTTCTTT. It translates to CASSLDSSNTEAFF.

The V gene is TRBV7-9, the J gene TRBJ2-1; a possible D gene is TRBD1 (5 bases). The CDR3 contains 12 residues. Germline CDR1 reads SEHNR; CDR2 reads FQNEAQ (reference sequence). V shed 2 bases and J shed 9 bases, with 8 bases lying between them. The CDR3 nucleotides are TGTGCCAGCAGCTTATGGGGCACTGAGCAGTTCTTC. Translated: CASSLWGTEQFF.

This clone was seen a single time. The genes are TRBV27 and TRBJ1-6, with TRBD1 matching over 9 bases. The CDR3 totals 16 residues. Germline values: CDR1 MNHEY, CDR2 SMNVEV (reference sequence). The J segment lost 6 bases and the V segment lost 4 bases, leaving 7 bases of the junction unmatched. The CDR3: CASSWKGDRVNSPLHF. CDR3 DNA sequence: TGTGCCAGCAGTTGGAAGGGGGACAGGGTTAATTCACCCCTCCACTTT.

The CDR3 reads CASSIRTGGNQPQHF. Here the CDR3 DNA reads TGTGCCAGCTCAATACGGACAGGGGGCAATCAGCCCCAGCATTTT. This chain links TRBV18 with TRBJ1-5; TRBD1 agrees at 9 bases. Germline CDR1 reads KGHSH; CDR2 reads LQKENI. The V segment lost 5 bases and the J segment 2 bases; nucleotides outside the gene matches: 4. This CDR3 has 15 amino acids.

The V and J genes are TRBV15 and TRBJ1-5; 8 nucleotides align to TRBD1. The V gene end was trimmed by 3 bases and the J gene end by 0 bases; junction bases not matched to a gene: 1. The CDR3 sequence is 15 residues long. Germline assignment: CDR1 LNHNV and CDR2 YYDKDF (reference sequence). CDR3 nucleotide sequence: TGTGCCACCAGCAGGACAGGGGATAGCAATCAGCCCCAGCATTTT. Amino acids: CATSRTGDSNQPQHF. The full variable domain, with the rest looked up from reference TRBV15 and TRBJ1-5, is DAMVIQNPRYQVTQFGKPVTLSCSQTLNHNVMYWYQQKSSQAPKLLFHYYDKDFNNEADTPDNFQSRRPNTSFCFLDIRSPGLGDTAMYLCATSRTGDSNQPQHFGDGTRLSIL.

The chain recombines TRBV13 with TRBJ2-1; TRBD2 aligns across 9 bases. J was trimmed by 5 bases and V by 0 bases; bases with no gene match: 8. CDR1 and CDR2 (germline): PRHDT, FYEKMQ (reference sequence). The CDR3 sequence is 17 residues long. DNA of the CDR3: TGTGCCAGCAGCTTAGGGGCCTTAGCGGGGGTCGACAATGAGCAGTTCTTC. This gives the protein CASSLGALAGVDNEQFF.

The table lists this clone with a count of one. V usage is TRBV5-1 and J usage is TRBJ1-4; 7 nucleotides agree with TRBD1. CDR3 length: 15 amino acids. Looked up from germline, CDR1 is SGHRS and CDR2 is YFSETQ. V was pared by 3 bases and J by 5 bases, with 7 bases of the junction left unmatched. The CDR3 nucleotides are TGCGCCAGCAGCTCCCTGGGACAGCCCAATGAAAAACTGTTTTTT. This translates into CASSSLGQPNEKLFF.

The chain carries TRBV28 and TRBJ1-5, with no clear D. The CDR3 totals 13 residues. In germline, CDR1 is MDHEN, CDR2 SYDVKM. Trimming removed 8 bases at V and 5 bases at J, with 13 bases between. The CDR3 DNA reads as TGTGCCAGCCGGACGGAGGTAGATCAGCCCCAGCATTTT. Translating it yields CASRTEVDQPQHF.

In DNA form, the CDR3 reads TGTGCCACCAGCAGGGACTTTCAAGAGACCCAGTACTTC. Translated: CATSRDFQETQYF. The chain has TRBV15 and TRBJ2-5; maybe TRBD2 (5 bases). In germline, CDR1 is LNHNV, CDR2 YYDKDF (reference sequence). The CDR3 spans 13 residues. Trimming took off 3 bases at V and 2 bases at J, with 7 bases between the two ends.

The chain recombines TRBV5-6 with TRBJ2-5, with 7 bases that match TRBD2. Per germline, CDR1 SGHDT and CDR2 YYEEEE. The J segment lost 0 bases and the V segment lost 4 bases, leaving 3 bases of the junction unmatched. The CDR3 runs to 14 residues. CDR3 sequence: CASSPGTNQETQYF. In DNA, the CDR3 is TGTGCCAGCAGCCCGGGGACTAACCAAGAGACCCAGTACTTC.

The V gene is TRBV27, the J gene TRBJ2-3; 9 bases match TRBD2. The CDR3 has 16 amino acids. Germline CDR1 and CDR2: MNHEY and SMNVEV (reference sequence). Germline trimming cut 3 bases from V and 4 bases from J; bases unmatched to any gene: 8. CDR3: CASSFGGWTSADTQYF. For the CDR3, the DNA is TGTGCCAGCAGTTTTGGGGGCTGGACTAGCGCAGATACGCAGTATTTT.

V gene TRBV6-6 combines with J gene TRBJ2-2; 7 bases fit TRBD1. The V gene end was trimmed by 0 bases and the J gene end by 5 bases; junction bases not matched to a gene: 6. There are 16 residues in the CDR3. The germline CDR1 and CDR2 sequences are MNHNY and SVGAGI (reference sequence). DNA for the CDR3: TGTGCCAGCAGTTACTCGCACAGGGGCCTTACCGGGGAGCTGTTTTTT. This codes for CASSYSHRGLTGELFF.

The chain combines TRBV28 with TRBJ1-2; no clear D gene. The germline V and J ends were trimmed by 4 bases and 0 bases, with 9 bases remaining between them. This CDR3 has 14 amino acids. Germline lookup yields CDR1 MDHEN and CDR2 SYDVKM. In nucleotides, the CDR3 is TGTGCCAGCAGTTCGGCGGGCGCTAACTATGGCTACACCTTC. It specifies CASSSAGANYGYTF.

This chain uses TRBV27 with TRBJ1-2, with D perhaps matching TRBD1 (6 bases). The CDR3 consists of 13 residues. The germline CDR1 and CDR2 sequences are MNHEY and SMNVEV (reference sequence). Trimming took 6 bases from V and 8 from J, leaving 16 bases between them. CDR3 bases: TGTGCCAGCAGCACAGGGTTTCCGGGAGGCTACACCTTC. Translated, it gives CASSTGFPGGYTF.

This clone was picked up a small number of times. CDR3 sequence reads: CASSLGGANNEQFF. CDR3 nucleotides: TGTGCCAGCAGCTTAGGGGGAGCTAACAATGAGCAGTTCTTC. J is TRBJ2-1 and V is TRBV13; D may be TRBD2 (5 bases). The CDR3 loop spans 14 amino acids. Per germline, CDR1 PRHDT and CDR2 FYEKMQ (reference sequence). Trimming cost V 0 bases and J 5 bases, with 8 bases left between them.

The J gene is TRBJ1-5, the V gene TRBV28; 10 bases agree with TRBD1. Trimming at V came to 9 bases and at J to 1 base, leaving 6 bases not matched to a gene. CDR3 size: 15 residues. Germline CDR1 reads MDHEN; CDR2 reads SYDVKM. CDR3 residues: CASGTDRGSNQPQHF. The DNA of the CDR3 is TGTGCCAGTGGAACGGACAGGGGGAGCAATCAGCCCCAGCATTTT.

The chain couples TRBV6-6 to TRBJ1-2; D is unresolved. The germline gives CDR1 MNHNY, CDR2 SVGAGI (reference sequence). This CDR3 has 13 amino acids. The germline V and J ends were trimmed by 4 bases and 5 bases, with 11 bases remaining between them. In nucleotides, the CDR3 is TGTGCCAGCAGTTCTCGGGCGGGGTATGGCTACACCTTC. Translated, it gives CASSSRAGYGYTF.

This clone occurred a few times. V gene TRBV30 combines with J gene TRBJ2-2, with a tentative D call TRBD2 (6 bases). The CDR3 runs to 18 residues. Germline V lookup: CDR1 GTSNPN, CDR2 SVGIG (reference sequence). V lost 4 bases to trimming and J lost 1 base, with 22 bases between them. CDR3 DNA: TGTGCCTGGAACCCGAGGGGCACGGGAGCCAGGAACACCGGGGAGCTGTTTTTT. Translation: CAWNPRGTGARNTGELFF.

This chain links TRBV5-6 with TRBJ2-3; possible D gene TRBD2, 6 bases. Germline V lookup: CDR1 SGHDT, CDR2 YYEEEE. The CDR3 length is 14 residues. V was trimmed by 0 bases and J by 3 bases, leaving 8 bases between them. The CDR3 protein is CASSLGLETDTQYF. CDR3 in DNA: TGTGCCAGCAGCTTGGGACTAGAAACAGATACGCAGTATTTT.